These T cell receptor beta chains were read from a single sample in a study of human T cells and chemical hapten exposure. MiXCR was run by TCRdb on the RACE reads, yielding one entry per CDR3 protein. The table has over 300,000 distinct CDR3 sequences, approximately 5% seen once. Source: whole blood, taken in connection with sensitization to the hapten diphenylcyclopropenone (DPC). The origin of the receptors is a woman in her forties or fifties with alopecia areata. Some clones in this sample may be carry-over from other donors' samples. CDR3s include the opening cysteine and the closing phenylalanine or tryptophan. D genes are given only for firm matches. Expanded clones get a size class; other rows say once, few or many, or leave the size out.

-	TRBV7-9	many	TRBJ2-1	12	CASSLRAGEQFF	TGTGCCAGCAGCTTACGAGCGGGTGAGCAGTTCTTC
TRBD2	TRBV4-1	many	TRBJ2-7	15	CASSQVVGTTYEQYF	TGCGCCAGCAGCCAAGTGGTGGGGACTACCTACGAGCAGTACTTC
TRBD2	TRBV20-1	many	TRBJ2-3	14	CSGILAGGSDTQYF	TGCAGTGGGATCCTAGCGGGGGGGTCAGATACGCAGTATTTT
-	TRBV7-9	few	TRBJ1-5	13	CASSTVSNQPQHF	TGTGCCAGCTCGACAGTCAGCAATCAGCCCCAGCATTTT
TRBD1	TRBV14	-	TRBJ1-1	17	CASSRDRGVLMNTEAFF	TGTGCCAGCAGCCGTGACAGGGGGGTACTCATGAACACTGAAGCTTTCTTT
TRBD1	TRBV7-9	many	TRBJ1-2	14	CASSTQGANYGYTF	TGTGCCAGCAGCACTCAGGGGGCGAACTATGGCTACACCTTC
TRBD2	TRBV12-3/TRBV12-4	few	TRBJ2-2	17	CASSLLAGRLGTGELFF	TGTGCCAGCAGTTTACTAGCGGGGCGGCTAGGGACCGGGGAGCTGTTTTTT
TRBD2	TRBV6-2/TRBV6-3	-	TRBJ2-2	14	CASLQRENTGELFF	TGTGCCAGCCTCCAGCGGGAGAACACCGGGGAGCTGTTTTTT
-	TRBV6-2/TRBV6-3	few	TRBJ2-7	16	CASSYGSMGPGGEQYF	TGTGCCAGCAGTTACGGGTCGATGGGGCCAGGAGGCGAGCAGTACTTC
-	TRBV27	-	TRBJ1-1	15	CASAPSVGRDTEAFF	TGTGCCAGCGCCCCCAGCGTGGGGCGGGATACTGAAGCTTTCTTT
-	TRBV12-3/TRBV12-4	-	TRBJ1-2	13	CASSSLIRKGYTF	TGTGCCAGCAGTTCCCTCATCAGGAAGGGCTACACCTTC
-	TRBV20-1	many	TRBJ2-7	13	CSAPWGETYEQYF	TGCAGTGCCCCCTGGGGGGAGACCTACGAGCAGTACTTC
-	TRBV12-3/TRBV12-4	many	TRBJ2-7	11	CASSSGSEQYF	TGTGCCAGCAGTTCAGGATCCGAGCAGTACTTC
TRBD1	TRBV2	many	TRBJ1-6	14	CASSSGQGNSPLHF	TGTGCCAGCAGCTCGGGACAGGGGAATTCACCCCTCCACTTT
-	TRBV11-2	many	TRBJ2-3	12	CASTGPAGTQYF	TGTGCCAGCACCGGGCCCGCGGGGACGCAGTATTTT
TRBD2	TRBV29-1	many	TRBJ2-7	12	CSVVGGRNEQYF	TGCAGCGTTGTGGGCGGGAGGAACGAGCAGTACTTC
-	TRBV3-1	many	TRBJ2-1	14	CASSPSGLHNEQFF	TGTGCCAGCAGCCCTTCGGGACTTCACAACGAGCAGTTCTTC
-	TRBV5-1	many	TRBJ2-3	12	CASSRDGDTQYF	TGCGCCAGCAGCCGGGACGGCGATACGCAGTATTTT
TRBD1	TRBV20-1	-	TRBJ1-6	14	CSAVRGQSNSPLHF	TGCAGTGCCGTCCGGGGACAGTCTAATTCACCCCTCCACTTT
-	TRBV20-1	few	TRBJ1-2	13	CSARSGQGYGYTF	TGCAGTGCTCGCAGTGGGCAGGGCTATGGCTACACCTTC